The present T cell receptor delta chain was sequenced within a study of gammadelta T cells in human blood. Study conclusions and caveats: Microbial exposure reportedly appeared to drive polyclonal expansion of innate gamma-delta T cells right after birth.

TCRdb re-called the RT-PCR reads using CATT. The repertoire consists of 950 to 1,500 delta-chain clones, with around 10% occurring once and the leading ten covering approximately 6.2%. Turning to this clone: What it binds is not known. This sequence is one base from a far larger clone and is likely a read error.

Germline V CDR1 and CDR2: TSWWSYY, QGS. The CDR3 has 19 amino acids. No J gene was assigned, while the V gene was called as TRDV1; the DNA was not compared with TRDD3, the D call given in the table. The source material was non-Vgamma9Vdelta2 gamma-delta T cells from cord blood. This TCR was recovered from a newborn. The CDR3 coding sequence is TGTGCTCTTGGGGAACTCCGCTTTACCTCCACTGGAGCTTACGATAAACCCATCTTT. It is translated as CALGELRFTSTGAYDKPIF.